One sample yielded the 28 T cell receptor beta chains listed below, sequenced in a study of CD8+CD57+ T cells in acquired aplastic anemia. TCR beta VDJ and CDR3 profiles were obtained from a genomic DNA template. A single record per CDR3 protein comes from TCRdb applying MiXCR to the reads. This table has approximately 98,000 distinct CDR3 sequences, less than 65% appearing once. Sample: sorted CD4+, CD8+, or CD8+CD57+ T cells (not recorded which) from PBMCs. These receptors were taken from a human donor in good health, serving as a control.

This chain links TRBV29-1 with TRBJ1-1; D is possibly TRBD1 (5 bases). Germline CDR1 is SQVTM and CDR2 is ANQGSEA. This CDR3 region has 12 residues. The V and J ends lost 4 bases and 6 bases respectively, with 12 bases between them. CDR3 loop: CSVVKGRAEAFF. The DNA of the CDR3 is TGCAGCGTTGTAAAGGGGAGGGCTGAAGCTTTCTTT.

This clonotype was counted only a few times. The rearrangement uses TRBV19 and TRBJ1-6, with a weak D call TRBD1 (6 bases). Germline lookup yields CDR1 LNHDA and CDR2 SQIVND (reference sequence). The CDR3 extends over 15 amino acids. V gave up 4 bases and J gave up 3 bases, with 10 bases separating them. CDR3 amino acids: CASSTETGYNSPLHF. Here the CDR3 DNA reads TGTGCCAGTAGTACCGAGACAGGCTATAATTCACCCCTCCACTTT.

The chain carries TRBV24-1 and TRBJ1-2, with D unclear. The CDR3 extends over 12 amino acids. V lost 12 bases and J lost 6, with 16 bases in between. CDR1 and CDR2 from the germline V gene are KGHDR and SFDVKD. The CDR3 is CAPTRGRNGYTF. For the CDR3, the DNA is TGTGCCCCCACTAGAGGGAGGAATGGCTACACCTTC.

The table lists this clonotype with a count of one. The chain carries TRBV29-1 and TRBJ1-1; D not certain. Between the trimmed V and J ends, which lost 6 bases and 0 bases, there was a span of 8 bases. Germline CDR1 reads SQVTM; CDR2 reads ANQGSEA. The CDR3 consists of 12 residues. The CDR3 nucleotides are TGCAGCGTGAAGGTCCTGAACACTGAAGCTTTCTTT. Translating it yields CSVKVLNTEAFF.

V gene TRBV10-3 combines with J gene TRBJ1-5; D call uncertain. Between the trimmed V and J ends, which lost 5 bases and 4 bases, there was a span of 15 bases. The CDR3 length is 15 residues. Germline V gene data show CDR1 as ENHRY and CDR2 as SYGVKD. CDR3 region: CAISLELGPNQPQHF. The CDR3 region has the DNA TGTGCCATCAGTTTAGAATTAGGGCCTAATCAGCCCCAGCATTTT.

This chain connects TRBV19 to TRBJ2-1, with 11 positions matching TRBD2. Germline loops: CDR1 LNHDA, CDR2 SQIVND (reference sequence). The CDR3 runs to 15 residues. Unmatched junction bases numbered 8, after V lost 6 bases and J lost 7 bases. The CDR3 is CASSLLAGGLNEQFF. CDR3 bases: TGTGCCAGTAGCCTCCTAGCGGGGGGCCTTAATGAGCAGTTCTTC. Full variable domain (rest looked up from reference TRBV19 and TRBJ2-1): DGGITQSPKYLFRKEGQNVTLSCEQNLNHDAMYWYRQDPGQGLRLIYYSQIVNDFQKGDIAEGYSVSREKKESFPLTVTSAQKNPTAFYLCASSLLAGGLNEQFFGPGTRLTVL.

This clonotype was recorded at least ten times. The J gene is TRBJ1-1, the V gene TRBV10-3; D not certain. CDR1 and CDR2 from the germline V gene are ENHRY and SYGVKD. Trimming left V 0 bases short and J 3 bases short, with 11 bases between. CDR3 length equals 15 residues. CDR3 amino acids: CAISESNTLDTEAFF. As DNA, the CDR3 is TGTGCCATCAGTGAGTCAAACACCCTCGACACTGAAGCTTTCTTT.

The chain couples TRBV12-3 or TRBV12-4 to TRBJ2-5; 10 bases align to TRBD2. The junction had 11 bases not matched to a gene; V was cut back by 5 bases and J by 5 bases. The CDR3 has 16 residues. This CDR3 reads CASSLGLAEGAETQYF. In DNA form, the CDR3 reads TGTGCCAGCAGTCTAGGACTAGCGGAGGGAGCCGAGACCCAGTACTTC.

This clonotype showed up just a few times. V and J are TRBV2 and TRBJ1-2, with a tentative D call TRBD1 (5 bases). Trimming left V 7 bases short and J 4 bases short, with 16 bases between. CDR1 and CDR2 (germline): SNHLY, FYNNEI. This CDR3 is built from 14 residues. CDR3 in amino acids: CASINRQGAYGYTF. The CDR3 coding sequence is TGTGCCAGCATAAATAGGCAGGGTGCCTATGGCTACACCTTC. Full variable domain (outside the CDR3, taken from reference TRBV2 and TRBJ1-2): EPEVTQTPSHQVTQMGQEVILRCVPISNHLYFYWYRQILGQKVEFLVSFYNNEISEKSEIFDDQFSVERPDGSNFTLKIRSTKLEDSAMYFCASINRQGAYGYTFGSGTRLTVV.

This sequence joins TRBV4-3 and TRBJ1-2; D gene unclear. This CDR3 comprises 15 residues. Germline assignment: CDR1 LGHNA and CDR2 YSLEER. V was clipped by 0 bases and J by 2 bases, with 10 bases between them. CDR3: CASSQDPGSNYGYTF. DNA for the CDR3: TGCGCCAGCAGCCAAGACCCAGGCTCCAACTATGGCTACACCTTC.

The chain uses TRBV19 and TRBJ1-2; the match to TRBD1 covers 7 bases. The length of the CDR3 is 12 residues. The ends lost 4 bases at V and 6 bases at J; junction bases unmatched: 2. Germline loops: CDR1 LNHDA, CDR2 SQIVND (reference sequence). The CDR3 is CASSTTGDGYTF. CDR3 bases: TGTGCCAGTAGTACTACAGGGGATGGCTACACCTTC.

In the case of this clonotype: This sequence may be a read error, since a much larger clone differs from it by one base. J is TRBJ1-6 and V is TRBV4-1; 10 bases are shared with TRBD1. The CDR3 covers 21 residues. Germline lookup yields CDR1 MGHRA and CDR2 YSYEKL. V shed 0 bases and J 3 bases; nucleotides not matched to a gene: 14. This chain's CDR3 is CASSQDPGGTGVGVYNSPLHF. For the CDR3, the DNA is TGCGCCAGCAGCCAAGATCCCGGAGGGACAGGGGTCGGGGTCTATAATTCACCCCTCCACTTT.

This clonotype was counted a single time. V and J are TRBV6-2 or TRBV6-3 and TRBJ1-6; D is uncertain. Germline-derived CDR1 and CDR2 are MNHEY and SVGEGT. CDR3 length: 11 residues. The V end lost 4 bases, the J end lost 9 bases, and 4 bases lay between the germline ends. CDR3 DNA sequence: TGTGCCAGCAGTTCCAGTTCACCCCTCCACTTT. It specifies CASSSSSPLHF.

This clonotype was counted at least ten times. This chain connects TRBV30 to TRBJ1-1; no firm D call. CDR3 size: 12 residues. The germline CDR1 and CDR2 sequences are GTSNPN and SVGIG (reference sequence). The germline V and J ends were trimmed by 4 bases and 0 bases, with 6 bases remaining between them. The CDR3 DNA is TGTGCCTGGAAAATAATGAACACTGAAGCTTTCTTT. Protein product: CAWKIMNTEAFF.

The CDR3 sequence is CSASGGRETQYF. DNA for the CDR3: TGCAGTGCTAGTGGAGGTCGGGAGACCCAGTACTTC. The chain joins TRBV20-1 to TRBJ2-5, with D perhaps TRBD2 (5 bases). V lost 3 bases and J lost 5, with 10 bases in between. Germline V gene sequence: CDR1 DFQATT, CDR2 SNEGSKA (reference sequence). The CDR3 spans 12 residues.

This clonotype was picked up one time. V gene TRBV10-3 combines with J gene TRBJ2-3; D perhaps matches TRBD2 (5 bases). The CDR3 spans 17 residues. V was shortened by 0 bases and J by 2 bases, with 15 bases between the two germline ends. Germline loops: CDR1 ENHRY, CDR2 SYGVKD. The CDR3 DNA follows: TGTGCCATCAGTGAGTCAGCTAGCAGTGCCCACACAGATACGCAGTATTTT. This gives the protein CAISESASSAHTDTQYF.

This clonotype was seen once. This sequence joins TRBV5-1 and TRBJ2-1, with D possibly being TRBD1 or TRBD2 (5 bases each). The CDR3 runs to 14 residues. CDR1 is SGHRS, CDR2 YFSETQ, per germline. The V and J ends lost 0 bases and 6 bases respectively, with 10 bases between them. The CDR3 region has the DNA TGCGCCAGCAGCTTGGAGGGGACGGGCAATGAGCAGTTCTTC. This translates into CASSLEGTGNEQFF.

The chain is built from TRBV2 and TRBJ2-7; tentative D call: TRBD1 (6 bases). Trimming pared 9 bases from V and 0 bases from J, leaving 18 bases between. The germline CDR1 and CDR2 sequences are SNHLY and FYNNEI. The length of the CDR3 is 15 residues. CDR3 region: CASIKAQGTSYEQYF. The CDR3 nucleotides read TGTGCCAGTATAAAAGCCCAGGGGACCTCCTACGAGCAGTACTTC.

This clonotype was counted only a few times. The junction does not match germline at one end; this may be a read error. V gene TRBV2 combines with J gene TRBJ1-1, with TRBD1 identical over 9 bases. Germline CDR1 is SNHLY and CDR2 is FYNNEI. This CDR3 region has 10 residues. This chain's CDR3 is CAGRQGVALF. The CDR3 DNA sequence: TGTGCCGGCCGACAGGGGGTGGCTCTCTTT.

V usage is TRBV29-1 and J usage is TRBJ1-1; 9 positions agree with TRBD1. The germline V gene encodes CDR1 SQVTM and CDR2 ANQGSEA. The CDR3 consists of 13 residues. V gave up 5 bases and J gave up 5 bases; unmatched junction bases: 6. In DNA form, the CDR3 reads TGCAGCGTTCAGGGACAGGGACGAACTGAAGCTTTCTTT. It translates to CSVQGQGRTEAFF.

V is TRBV10-3 and J is TRBJ1-1; D is uncertain. The germline V and J ends were trimmed by 7 bases and 7 bases, with 10 bases remaining between them. CDR3 length equals 11 residues. Germline values: CDR1 ENHRY, CDR2 SYGVKD. CDR3 region: CAIKEGGEAFF. The DNA of the CDR3 is TGTGCCATCAAGGAGGGAGGTGAAGCTTTCTTT.

This clonotype was picked up a small number of times. This sequence joins TRBV2 and TRBJ2-7; 7 nucleotides line up with TRBD1. Germline-derived CDR1 and CDR2 are SNHLY and FYNNEI. V lost 5 bases to trimming and J lost 3 bases; unmatched junction nucleotides: 1. The CDR3 runs to 12 residues. CDR3 DNA: TGTGCCAGCAGTCGACAGGGCTACGAGCAGTACTTC. Translated, it gives CASSRQGYEQYF.

The chain has TRBV25-1 and TRBJ2-7; a weak D match, TRBD2 (6 bases). Germline V gene sequence: CDR1 MGHDK, CDR2 SYGVNS. The ends were cut back, 6 bases at V and 9 bases at J, with 18 bases in the middle. This CDR3 is 13 amino acids long. The CDR3 DNA reads TGTGCCAGCAGCTTGGCGGGGTCCGGGGGGCAGTACTTC. Translating it yields CASSLAGSGGQYF.

V gene TRBV19 combines with J gene TRBJ1-6; D is uncertain. Trimming stripped 1 base from V and 7 bases from J, with 11 bases between. The CDR3 sequence is 15 residues long. Looked up from germline, CDR1 is LNHDA and CDR2 is SQIVND (reference sequence). CDR3: CASSIGGEANSPLHF. The DNA of the CDR3 is TGTGCCAGTAGTATAGGGGGAGAAGCGAATTCACCCCTCCACTTT.

This clonotype appeared many times. The genes are TRBV12-3 or TRBV12-4 and TRBJ2-7; 10 nucleotides match TRBD1. After removal of 4 bases from V and 4 bases from J, the junction contained 7 bases not matched to a gene. The CDR3 has 15 amino acids. The CDR3 spells CASSSQDRGYYEQYF. DNA of the CDR3: TGTGCCAGCAGTTCCCAGGACAGGGGGTATTACGAGCAGTACTTC.

The chain combines TRBV20-1 with TRBJ1-6, with 7 bases fitting TRBD1. Unmatched junction bases numbered 9, after V lost 4 bases and J lost 9 bases. CDR1 is DFQATT, CDR2 SNEGSKA, per germline (reference sequence). The CDR3 contains 14 residues. The CDR3 DNA is TGCAGTGCTAACCCGACAGGGAGCAGTTCACCCCTCCACTTT. Its protein product is CSANPTGSSSPLHF.

This clonotype came up once. The chain employs TRBV24-1 and TRBJ2-1; TRBD2 agrees at 9 bases. In germline, CDR1 is KGHDR, CDR2 SFDVKD. This CDR3 contains 16 residues. The J segment lost 5 bases and the V segment lost 3 bases, leaving 7 bases of the junction unmatched. In nucleotides, the CDR3 is TGTGCCACCAGTGATCCAGCGGGGGGCGTCAACAATGAGCAGTTCTTC. It codes for CATSDPAGGVNNEQFF.

CDR3 residues: CASSDGITGDEQFF. DNA of the CDR3: TGCGCCAGCAGTGATGGGATTACCGGCGATGAGCAGTTCTTC. V and J are TRBV10-1 and TRBJ2-1; D call uncertain. Germline-derived CDR1 and CDR2 are WNHNN and SYGVQD (reference sequence). Deletions cut 3 bases from V and 8 bases from J, with 14 bases between. CDR3 length: 14 amino acids.